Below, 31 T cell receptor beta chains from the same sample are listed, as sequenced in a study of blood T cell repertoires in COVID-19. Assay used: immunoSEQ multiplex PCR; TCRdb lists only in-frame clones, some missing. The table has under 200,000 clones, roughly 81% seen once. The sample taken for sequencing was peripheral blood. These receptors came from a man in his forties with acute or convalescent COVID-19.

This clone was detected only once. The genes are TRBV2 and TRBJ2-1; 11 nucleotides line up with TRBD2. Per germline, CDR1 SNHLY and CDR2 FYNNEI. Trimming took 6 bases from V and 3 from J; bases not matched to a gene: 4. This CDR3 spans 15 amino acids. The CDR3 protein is CASRAGTSGYNEQFF. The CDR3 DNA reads TGTGCCAGCAGGGCCGGGACTAGCGGCTACAATGAGCAGTTCTTC. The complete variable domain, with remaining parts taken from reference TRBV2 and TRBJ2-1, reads EPEVTQTPSHQVTQMGQEVILRCVPISNHLYFYWYRQILGQKVEFLVSFYNNEISEKSEIFDDQFSVERPDGSNFTLKIRSTKLEDSAMYFCASRAGTSGYNEQFFGPGTRLTVL.

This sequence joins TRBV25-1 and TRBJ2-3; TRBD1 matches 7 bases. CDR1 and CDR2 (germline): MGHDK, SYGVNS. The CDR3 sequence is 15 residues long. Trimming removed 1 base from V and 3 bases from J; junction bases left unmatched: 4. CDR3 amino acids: CASSEFKGATDTQYF. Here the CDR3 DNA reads TGTGCCAGCAGTGAATTTAAGGGGGCGACAGATACGCAGTATTTT. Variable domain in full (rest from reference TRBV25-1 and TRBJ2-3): EADIYQTPRYLVIGTGKKITLECSQTMGHDKMYWYQQDPGMELHLIHYSYGVNSTEKGDLSSESTVSRIRTEHFPLTLESARPSHTSQYLCASSEFKGATDTQYFGPGTRLTVL.

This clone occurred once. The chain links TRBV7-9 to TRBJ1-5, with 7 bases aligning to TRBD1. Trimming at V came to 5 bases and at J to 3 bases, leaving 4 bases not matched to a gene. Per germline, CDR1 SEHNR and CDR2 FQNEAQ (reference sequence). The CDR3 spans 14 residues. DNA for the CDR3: TGTGCCAGCAGCAGCGGACAGGCCAATCAGCCCCAGCATTTT. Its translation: CASSSGQANQPQHF.

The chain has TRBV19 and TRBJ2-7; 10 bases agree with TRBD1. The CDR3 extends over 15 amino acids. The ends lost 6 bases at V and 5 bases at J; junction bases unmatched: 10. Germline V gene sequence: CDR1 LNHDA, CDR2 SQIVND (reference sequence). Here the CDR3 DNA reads TGTGCCAGTAGCGGGACAGGGGTAGATCTCGACGAGCAGTACTTC. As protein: CASSGTGVDLDEQYF. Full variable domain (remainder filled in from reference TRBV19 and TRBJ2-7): DGGITQSPKYLFRKEGQNVTLSCEQNLNHDAMYWYRQDPGQGLRLIYYSQIVNDFQKGDIAEGYSVSREKKESFPLTVTSAQKNPTAFYLCASSGTGVDLDEQYFGPGTRLTVT.

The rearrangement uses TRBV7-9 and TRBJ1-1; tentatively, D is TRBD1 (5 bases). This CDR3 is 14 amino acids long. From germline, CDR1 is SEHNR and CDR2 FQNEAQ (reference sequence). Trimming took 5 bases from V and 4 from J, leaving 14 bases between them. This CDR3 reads CASSPQGLGTEAFF. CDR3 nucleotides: TGTGCCAGCAGCCCGCAGGGTTTGGGCACTGAAGCTTTCTTT.

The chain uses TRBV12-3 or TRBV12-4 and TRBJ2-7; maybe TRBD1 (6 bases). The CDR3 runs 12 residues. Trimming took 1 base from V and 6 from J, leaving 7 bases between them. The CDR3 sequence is CASSLGRGEQYF. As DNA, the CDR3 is TGTGCCAGCAGTTTAGGCAGGGGCGAGCAGTACTTC.

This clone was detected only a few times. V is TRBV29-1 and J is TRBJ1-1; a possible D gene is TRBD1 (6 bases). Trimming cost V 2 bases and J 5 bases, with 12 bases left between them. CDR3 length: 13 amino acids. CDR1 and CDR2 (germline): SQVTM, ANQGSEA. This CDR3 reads CSVEPPGVTEAFF. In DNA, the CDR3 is TGCAGCGTTGAACCGCCAGGGGTAACTGAAGCTTTCTTT.

The CDR3 region is CASREFGYNEQFF. DNA of the CDR3: TGTGCCAGTAGGGAGTTCGGGTACAATGAGCAGTTCTTC. V usage is TRBV19 and J usage is TRBJ2-1; D unclear. Germline CDR1 and CDR2: LNHDA and SQIVND (reference sequence). The CDR3 contains 13 residues. V shed 6 bases and J shed 4 bases, with 10 bases lying between them.

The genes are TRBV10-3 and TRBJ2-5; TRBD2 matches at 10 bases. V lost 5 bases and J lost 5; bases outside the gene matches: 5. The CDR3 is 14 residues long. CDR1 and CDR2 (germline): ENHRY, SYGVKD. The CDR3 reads CAISPLAGEETQYF. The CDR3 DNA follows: TGTGCCATCAGTCCCCTAGCGGGGGAGGAGACCCAGTACTTC.

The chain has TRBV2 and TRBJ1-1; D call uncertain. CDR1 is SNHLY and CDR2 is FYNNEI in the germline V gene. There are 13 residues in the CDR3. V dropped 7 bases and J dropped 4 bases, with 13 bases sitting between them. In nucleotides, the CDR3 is TGTGCCAGCAACCCCACGAGGGTCACTGAAGCTTTCTTT. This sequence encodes CASNPTRVTEAFF.

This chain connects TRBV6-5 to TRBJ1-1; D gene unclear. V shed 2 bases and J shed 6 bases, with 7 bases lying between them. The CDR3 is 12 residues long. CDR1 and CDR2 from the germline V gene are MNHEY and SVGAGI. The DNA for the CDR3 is TGTGCCAGCAGTTACCCCCTGTCTGAAGCTTTCTTT. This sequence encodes CASSYPLSEAFF.

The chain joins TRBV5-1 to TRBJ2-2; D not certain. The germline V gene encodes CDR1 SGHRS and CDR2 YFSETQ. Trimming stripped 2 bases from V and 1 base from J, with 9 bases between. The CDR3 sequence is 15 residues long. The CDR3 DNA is TGCGCCAGCAGCTTTCCCGTCCGGAACACCGGGGAGCTGTTTTTT. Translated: CASSFPVRNTGELFF.

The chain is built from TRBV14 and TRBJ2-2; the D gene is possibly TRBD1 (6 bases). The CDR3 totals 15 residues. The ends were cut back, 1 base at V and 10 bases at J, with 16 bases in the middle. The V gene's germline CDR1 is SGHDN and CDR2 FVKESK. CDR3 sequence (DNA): TGTGCCAGCAGCCAAGTCTGGGACACTTCCCCGGAGCTGTTTTTT. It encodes CASSQVWDTSPELFF.

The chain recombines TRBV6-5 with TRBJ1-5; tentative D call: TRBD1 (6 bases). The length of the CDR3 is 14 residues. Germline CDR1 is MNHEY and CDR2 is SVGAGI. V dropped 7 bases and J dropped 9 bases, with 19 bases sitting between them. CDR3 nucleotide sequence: TGTGCCAGCAAACCGGACAGATTAGCGGGGCCCCAGCATTTT. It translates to CASKPDRLAGPQHF.

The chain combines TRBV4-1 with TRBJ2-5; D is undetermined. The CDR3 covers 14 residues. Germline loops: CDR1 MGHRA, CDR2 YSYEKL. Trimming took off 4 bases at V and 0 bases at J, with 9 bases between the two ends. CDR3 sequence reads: CASSPLLYQETQYF. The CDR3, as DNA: TGCGCCAGCAGCCCCCTCCTGTACCAAGAGACCCAGTACTTC.

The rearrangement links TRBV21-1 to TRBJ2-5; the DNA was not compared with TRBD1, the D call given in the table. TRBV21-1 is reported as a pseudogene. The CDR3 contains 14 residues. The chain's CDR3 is CASSRKYRVRTQYF. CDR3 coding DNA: TGTGCCAGCAGCAGAAAATACAGGGTCCGGACCCAGTACTTC.

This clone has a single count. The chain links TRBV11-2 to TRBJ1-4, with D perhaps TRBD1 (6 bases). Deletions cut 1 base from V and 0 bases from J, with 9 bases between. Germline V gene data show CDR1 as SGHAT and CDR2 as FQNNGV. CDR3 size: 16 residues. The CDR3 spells CASSLARGATNEKLFF. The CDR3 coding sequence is TGTGCCAGCAGCTTAGCCAGGGGTGCAACTAATGAAAAACTGTTTTTT. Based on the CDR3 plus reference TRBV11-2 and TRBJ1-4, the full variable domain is EAGVAQSPRYKIIEKRQSVAFWCNPISGHATLYWYQQILGQGPKLLIQFQNNGVVDDSQLPKDRFSAERLKGVDSTLKIQPAKLEDSAVYLCASSLARGATNEKLFFGSGTQLSVL.

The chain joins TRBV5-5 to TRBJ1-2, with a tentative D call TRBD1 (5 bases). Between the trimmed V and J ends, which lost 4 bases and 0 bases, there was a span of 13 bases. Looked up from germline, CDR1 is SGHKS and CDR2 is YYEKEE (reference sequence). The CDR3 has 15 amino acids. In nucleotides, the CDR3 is TGTGCCAGCAGCGCCACAGGTGACGCTAACTATGGCTACACCTTC. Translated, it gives CASSATGDANYGYTF.

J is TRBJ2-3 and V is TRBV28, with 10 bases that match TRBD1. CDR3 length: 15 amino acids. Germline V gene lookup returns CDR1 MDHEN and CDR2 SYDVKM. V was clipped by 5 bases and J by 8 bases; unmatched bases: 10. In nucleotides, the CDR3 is TGTGCCAGCAGTCACGGGACAGGGGTGTTGGGTACGCAGTATTTT. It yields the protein CASSHGTGVLGTQYF. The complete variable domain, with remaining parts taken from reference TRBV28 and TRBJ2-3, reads DVKVTQSSRYLVKRTGEKVFLECVQDMDHENMFWYRQDPGLGLRLIYFSYDVKMKEKGDIPEGYSVSREKKERFSLILESASTNQTSMYLCASSHGTGVLGTQYFGPGTRLTVL.

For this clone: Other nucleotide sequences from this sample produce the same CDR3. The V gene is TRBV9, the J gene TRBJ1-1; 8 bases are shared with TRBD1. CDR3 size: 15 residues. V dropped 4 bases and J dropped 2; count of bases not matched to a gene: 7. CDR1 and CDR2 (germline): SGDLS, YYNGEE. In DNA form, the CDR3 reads TGTGCCAGCAGCCCCTGGACAGGGAGTAACACTGAAGCTTTCTTT. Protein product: CASSPWTGSNTEAFF.

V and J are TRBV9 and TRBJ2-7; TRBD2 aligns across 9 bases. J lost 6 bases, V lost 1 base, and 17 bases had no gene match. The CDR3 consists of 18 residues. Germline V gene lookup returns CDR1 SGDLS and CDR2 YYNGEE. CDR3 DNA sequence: TGTGCCAGCAGCGTAAGTAGCCTAGCGGGGACCCCTTTGAGCGAGCAGTACTTC. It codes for CASSVSSLAGTPLSEQYF.

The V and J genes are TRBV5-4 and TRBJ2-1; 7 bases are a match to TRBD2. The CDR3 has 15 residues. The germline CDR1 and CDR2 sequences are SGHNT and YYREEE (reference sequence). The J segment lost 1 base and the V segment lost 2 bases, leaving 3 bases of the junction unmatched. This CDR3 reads CASSLSGGSYNEQFF. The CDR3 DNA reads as TGTGCCAGCAGCTTATCCGGGGGGTCCTACAATGAGCAGTTCTTC.

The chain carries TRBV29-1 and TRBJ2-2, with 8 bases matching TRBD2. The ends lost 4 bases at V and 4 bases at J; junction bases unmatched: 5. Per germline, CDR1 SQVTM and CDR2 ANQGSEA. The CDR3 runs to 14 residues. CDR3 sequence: CSVAQRGFTGELFF. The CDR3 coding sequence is TGCAGCGTTGCCCAGCGGGGGTTCACCGGGGAGCTGTTTTTT.

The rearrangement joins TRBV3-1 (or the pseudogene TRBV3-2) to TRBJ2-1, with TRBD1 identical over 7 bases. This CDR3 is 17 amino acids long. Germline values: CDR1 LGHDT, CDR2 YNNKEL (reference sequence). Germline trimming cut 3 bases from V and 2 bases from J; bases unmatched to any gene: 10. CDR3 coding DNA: TGTGCCAGCAGCCATGTAGGACAGGCTCCTCCCTACAATGAGCAGTTCTTC. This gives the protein CASSHVGQAPPYNEQFF.

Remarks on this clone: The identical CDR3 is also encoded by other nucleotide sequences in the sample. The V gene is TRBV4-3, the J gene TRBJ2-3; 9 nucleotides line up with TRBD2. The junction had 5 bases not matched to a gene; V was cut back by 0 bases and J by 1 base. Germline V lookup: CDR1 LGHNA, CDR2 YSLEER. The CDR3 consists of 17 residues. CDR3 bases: TGCGCCAGCAGCCAAGACCTTGCGGGGGGGGGCACAGATACGCAGTATTTT. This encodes CASSQDLAGGGTDTQYF.

The CDR3 sequence: CASSEGPRVGREQFF. CDR3 DNA sequence: TGTGCCAGCAGTGAAGGCCCTCGGGTGGGGCGAGAGCAGTTCTTC. The chain joins TRBV2 to TRBJ2-1; D may be TRBD1 (5 bases). V was shortened by 1 base and J by 10 bases, with 17 bases between the two germline ends. This CDR3 is 15 amino acids long. The germline gives CDR1 SNHLY, CDR2 FYNNEI.

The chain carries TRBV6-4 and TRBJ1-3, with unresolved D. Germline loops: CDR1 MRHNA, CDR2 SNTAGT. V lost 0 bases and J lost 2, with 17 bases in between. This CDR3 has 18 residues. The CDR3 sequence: CASSDSNLITAPGNTIYF. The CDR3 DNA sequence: TGTGCCAGCAGTGACTCGAATCTGATAACAGCCCCTGGAAACACCATATATTTT.

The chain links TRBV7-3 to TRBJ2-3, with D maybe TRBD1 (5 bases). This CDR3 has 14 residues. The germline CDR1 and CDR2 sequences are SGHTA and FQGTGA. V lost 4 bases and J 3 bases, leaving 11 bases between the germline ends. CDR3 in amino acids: CASSSLGATDTQYF. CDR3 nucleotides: TGTGCCAGCAGCTCCCTTGGGGCTACAGATACGCAGTATTTT.

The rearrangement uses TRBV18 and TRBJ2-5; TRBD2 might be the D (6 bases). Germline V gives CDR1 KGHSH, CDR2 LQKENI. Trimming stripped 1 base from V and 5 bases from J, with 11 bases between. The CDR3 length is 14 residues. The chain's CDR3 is CASSPRDFVETQYF. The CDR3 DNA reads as TGTGCCAGCTCACCACGGGACTTCGTCGAGACCCAGTACTTC.

CDR3: CASSLAVLGTGQETQYF. In DNA, the CDR3 is TGTGCCAGCAGCTTAGCCGTCCTTGGGACAGGCCAAGAGACCCAGTACTTC. This chain uses TRBV7-9 with TRBJ2-5, with TRBD1 identical over 8 bases. Germline loops: CDR1 SEHNR, CDR2 FQNEAQ (reference sequence). The CDR3 loop spans 17 amino acids. After removal of 0 bases from V and 1 base from J, the junction contained 7 bases not matched to a gene.

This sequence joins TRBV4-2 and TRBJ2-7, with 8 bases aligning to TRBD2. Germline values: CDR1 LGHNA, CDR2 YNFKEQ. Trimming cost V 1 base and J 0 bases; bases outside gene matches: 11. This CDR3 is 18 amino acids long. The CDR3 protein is CASSQVLRGATSSYEQYF. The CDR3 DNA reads TGTGCCAGCAGCCAAGTTTTGCGGGGGGCCACTAGCTCCTACGAGCAGTACTTC.